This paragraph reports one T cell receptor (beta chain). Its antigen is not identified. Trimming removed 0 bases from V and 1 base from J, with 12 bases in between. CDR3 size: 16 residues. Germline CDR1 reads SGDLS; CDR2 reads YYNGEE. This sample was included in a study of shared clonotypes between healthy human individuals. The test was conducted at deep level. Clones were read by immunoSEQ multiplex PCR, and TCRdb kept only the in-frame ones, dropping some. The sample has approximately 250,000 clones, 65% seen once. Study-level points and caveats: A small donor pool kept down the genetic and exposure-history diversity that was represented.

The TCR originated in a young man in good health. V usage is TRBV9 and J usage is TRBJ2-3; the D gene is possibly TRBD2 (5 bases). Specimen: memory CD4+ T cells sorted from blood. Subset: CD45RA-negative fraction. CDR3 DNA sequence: TGTGCCAGCAGCGTAGCGTCCGGGATCGGCACAGATACGCAGTATTTT. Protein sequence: CASSVASGIGTDTQYF.